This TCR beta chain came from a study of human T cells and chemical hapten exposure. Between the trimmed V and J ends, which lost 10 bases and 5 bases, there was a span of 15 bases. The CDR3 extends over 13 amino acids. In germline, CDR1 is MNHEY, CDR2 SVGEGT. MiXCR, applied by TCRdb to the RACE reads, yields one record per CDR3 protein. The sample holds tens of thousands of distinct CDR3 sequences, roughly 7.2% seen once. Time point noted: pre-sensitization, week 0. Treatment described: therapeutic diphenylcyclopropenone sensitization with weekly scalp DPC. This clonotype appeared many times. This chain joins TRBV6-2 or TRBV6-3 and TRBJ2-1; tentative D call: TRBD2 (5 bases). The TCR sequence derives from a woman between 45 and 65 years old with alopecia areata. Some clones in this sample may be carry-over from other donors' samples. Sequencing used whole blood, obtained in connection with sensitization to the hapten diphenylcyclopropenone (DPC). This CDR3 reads CATRRLVNNEQFF. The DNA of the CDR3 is TGTGCCACGCGGAGGCTAGTCAACAATGAGCAGTTCTTC.